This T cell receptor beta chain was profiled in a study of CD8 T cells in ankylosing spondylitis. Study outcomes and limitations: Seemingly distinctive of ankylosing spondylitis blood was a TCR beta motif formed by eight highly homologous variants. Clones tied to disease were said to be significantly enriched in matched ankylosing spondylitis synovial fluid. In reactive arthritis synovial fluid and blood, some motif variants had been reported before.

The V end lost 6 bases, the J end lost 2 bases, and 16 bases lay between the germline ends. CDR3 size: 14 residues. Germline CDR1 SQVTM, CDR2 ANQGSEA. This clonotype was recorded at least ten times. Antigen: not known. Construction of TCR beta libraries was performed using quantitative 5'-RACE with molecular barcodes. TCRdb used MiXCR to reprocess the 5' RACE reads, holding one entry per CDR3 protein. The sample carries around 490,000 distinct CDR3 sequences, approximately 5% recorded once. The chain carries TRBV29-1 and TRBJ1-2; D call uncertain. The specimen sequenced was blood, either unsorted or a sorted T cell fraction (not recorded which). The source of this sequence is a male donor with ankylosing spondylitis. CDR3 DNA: TGCAGCGTCGAACCCGGGCGGAGAAACTATGGCTACACCTTC. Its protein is CSVEPGRRNYGYTF.